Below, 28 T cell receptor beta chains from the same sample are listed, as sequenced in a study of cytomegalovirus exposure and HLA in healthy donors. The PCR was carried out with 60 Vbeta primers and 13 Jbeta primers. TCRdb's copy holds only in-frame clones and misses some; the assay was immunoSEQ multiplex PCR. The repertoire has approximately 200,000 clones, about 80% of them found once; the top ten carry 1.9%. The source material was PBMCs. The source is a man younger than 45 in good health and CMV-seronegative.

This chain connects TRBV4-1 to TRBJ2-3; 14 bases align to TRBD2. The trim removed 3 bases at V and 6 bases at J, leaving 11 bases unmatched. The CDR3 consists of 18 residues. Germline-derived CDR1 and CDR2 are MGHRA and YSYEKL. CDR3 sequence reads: CASSHHETSGRAKDTQYF. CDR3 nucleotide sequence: TGCGCCAGCAGCCACCACGAGACTAGCGGGAGGGCCAAGGATACGCAGTATTTT.

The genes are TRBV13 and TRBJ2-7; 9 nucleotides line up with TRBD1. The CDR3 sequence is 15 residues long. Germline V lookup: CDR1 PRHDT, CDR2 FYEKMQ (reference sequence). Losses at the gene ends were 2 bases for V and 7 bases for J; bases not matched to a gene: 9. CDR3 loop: CASSLSGTGSGEQYF. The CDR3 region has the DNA TGTGCCAGCAGCTTAAGCGGGACAGGGTCTGGTGAGCAGTACTTC.

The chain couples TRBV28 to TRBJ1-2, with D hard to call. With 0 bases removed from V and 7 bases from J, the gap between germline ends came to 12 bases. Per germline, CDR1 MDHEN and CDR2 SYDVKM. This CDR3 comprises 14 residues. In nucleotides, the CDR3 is TGTGCCAGCAGTTTATGGGCCTCAAGCGCTGGCTACACCTTC. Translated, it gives CASSLWASSAGYTF.

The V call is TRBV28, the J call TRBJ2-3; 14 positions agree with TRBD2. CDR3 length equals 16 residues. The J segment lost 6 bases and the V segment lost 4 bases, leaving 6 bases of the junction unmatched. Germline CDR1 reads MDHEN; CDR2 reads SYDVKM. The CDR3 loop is CASSSRLAGGPDTQYF. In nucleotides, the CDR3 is TGTGCCAGCAGTTCAAGACTAGCGGGAGGGCCGGATACGCAGTATTTT.

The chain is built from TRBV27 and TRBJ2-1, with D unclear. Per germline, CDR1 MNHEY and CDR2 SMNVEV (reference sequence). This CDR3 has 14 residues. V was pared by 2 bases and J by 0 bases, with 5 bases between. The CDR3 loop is CASSLLSSYNEQFF. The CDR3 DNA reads TGTGCCAGCAGTTTACTGAGCTCCTACAATGAGCAGTTCTTC.

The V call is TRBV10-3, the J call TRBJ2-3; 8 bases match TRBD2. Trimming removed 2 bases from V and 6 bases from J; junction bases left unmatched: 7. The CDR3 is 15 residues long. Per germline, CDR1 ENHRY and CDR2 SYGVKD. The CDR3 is CAISEVGRAFDTQYF. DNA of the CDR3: TGTGCCATCAGTGAGGTCGGGAGGGCCTTTGATACGCAGTATTTT.

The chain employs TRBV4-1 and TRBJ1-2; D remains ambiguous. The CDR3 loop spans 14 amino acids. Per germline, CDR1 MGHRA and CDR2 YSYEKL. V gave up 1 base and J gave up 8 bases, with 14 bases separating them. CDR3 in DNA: TGCGCCAGCAGCCAAGTTTATTTTACAGACGGCTACACCTTC. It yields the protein CASSQVYFTDGYTF.

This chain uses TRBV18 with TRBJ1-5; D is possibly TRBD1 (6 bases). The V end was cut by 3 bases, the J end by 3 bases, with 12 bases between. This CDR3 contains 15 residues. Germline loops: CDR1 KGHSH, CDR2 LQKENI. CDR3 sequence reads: CASSPPGAYNQPQHF. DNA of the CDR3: TGTGCCAGCTCACCCCCAGGGGCCTACAATCAGCCCCAGCATTTT. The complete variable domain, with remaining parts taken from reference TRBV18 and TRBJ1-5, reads NAGVMQNPRHLVRRRGQEARLRCSPMKGHSHVYWYRQLPEEGLKFMVYLQKENIIDESGMPKERFSAEFPKEGPSILRIQQVVRGDSAAYFCASSPPGAYNQPQHFGDGTRLSIL.

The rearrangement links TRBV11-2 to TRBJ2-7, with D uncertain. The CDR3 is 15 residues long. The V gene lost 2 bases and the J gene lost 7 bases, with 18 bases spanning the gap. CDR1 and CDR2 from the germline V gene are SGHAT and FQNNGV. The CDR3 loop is CASSLSNGPSWEQYF. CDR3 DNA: TGTGCCAGCAGCTTATCCAACGGTCCTTCCTGGGAGCAGTACTTC.

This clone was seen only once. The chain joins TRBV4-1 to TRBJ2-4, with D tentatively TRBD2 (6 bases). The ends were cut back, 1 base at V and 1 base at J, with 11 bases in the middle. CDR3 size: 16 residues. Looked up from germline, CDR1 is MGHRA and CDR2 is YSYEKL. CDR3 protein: CASSQGGALAKNIQYF. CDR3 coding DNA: TGCGCCAGCAGCCAAGGCGGGGCGCTTGCCAAAAACATTCAGTACTTC.

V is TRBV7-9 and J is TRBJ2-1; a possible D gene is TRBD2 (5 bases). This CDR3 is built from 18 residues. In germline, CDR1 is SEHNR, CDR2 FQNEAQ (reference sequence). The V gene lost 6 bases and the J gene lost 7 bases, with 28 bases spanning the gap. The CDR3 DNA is TGTGCCAGCAGATATCAATCGAAGGTGGGCGGAGGCGTAAATGAGCAGTTCTTC. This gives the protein CASRYQSKVGGGVNEQFF.

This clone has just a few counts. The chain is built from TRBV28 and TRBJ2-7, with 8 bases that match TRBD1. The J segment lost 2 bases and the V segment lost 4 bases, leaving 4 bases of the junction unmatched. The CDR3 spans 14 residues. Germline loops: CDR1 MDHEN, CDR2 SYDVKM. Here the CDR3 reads CASSSTGVAYEQYF. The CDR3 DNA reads TGTGCCAGCAGTTCGACAGGGGTGGCCTACGAGCAGTACTTC.

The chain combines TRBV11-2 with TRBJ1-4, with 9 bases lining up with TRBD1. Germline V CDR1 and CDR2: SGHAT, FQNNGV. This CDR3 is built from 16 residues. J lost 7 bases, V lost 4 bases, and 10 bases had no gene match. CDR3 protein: CASSYTGGKLGEKLFF. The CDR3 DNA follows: TGTGCCAGCAGCTATACAGGGGGCAAGTTAGGTGAAAAACTGTTTTTT.

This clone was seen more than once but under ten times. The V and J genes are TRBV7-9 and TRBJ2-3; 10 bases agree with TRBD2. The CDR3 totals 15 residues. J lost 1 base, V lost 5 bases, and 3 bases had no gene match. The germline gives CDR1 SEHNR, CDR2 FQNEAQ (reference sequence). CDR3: CASSPTSGGTDTQYF. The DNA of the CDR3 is TGTGCCAGCAGCCCTACTAGCGGGGGCACAGATACGCAGTATTTT.

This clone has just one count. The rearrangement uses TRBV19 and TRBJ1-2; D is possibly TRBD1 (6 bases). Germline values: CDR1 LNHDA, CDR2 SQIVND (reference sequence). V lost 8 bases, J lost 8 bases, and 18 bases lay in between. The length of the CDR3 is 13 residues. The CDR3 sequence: CASGEDSGSGYTF. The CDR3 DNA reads TGTGCCAGTGGAGAGGACAGCGGCTCGGGCTACACCTTC.

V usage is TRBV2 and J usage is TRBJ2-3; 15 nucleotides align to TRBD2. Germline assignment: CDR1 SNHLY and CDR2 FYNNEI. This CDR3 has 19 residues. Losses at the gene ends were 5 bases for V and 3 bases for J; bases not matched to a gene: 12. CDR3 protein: CASSPWTSGRAFGTDTQYF. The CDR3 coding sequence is TGTGCCAGCAGTCCTTGGACTAGCGGGAGGGCGTTCGGGACAGATACGCAGTATTTT.

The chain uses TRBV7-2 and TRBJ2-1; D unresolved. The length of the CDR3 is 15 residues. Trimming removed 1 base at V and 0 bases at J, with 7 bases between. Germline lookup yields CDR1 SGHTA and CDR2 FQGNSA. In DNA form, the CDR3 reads TGTGCCAGCAGCTTAGACCACAGCTCCTACAATGAGCAGTTCTTC. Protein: CASSLDHSSYNEQFF.

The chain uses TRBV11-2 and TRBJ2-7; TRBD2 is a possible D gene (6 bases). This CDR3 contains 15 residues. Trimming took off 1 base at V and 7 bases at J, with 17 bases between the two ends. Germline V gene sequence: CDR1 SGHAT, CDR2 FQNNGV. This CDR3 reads CASSLVQAHAGEQYF. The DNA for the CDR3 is TGTGCCAGCAGCTTAGTTCAGGCCCATGCGGGGGAGCAGTACTTC.

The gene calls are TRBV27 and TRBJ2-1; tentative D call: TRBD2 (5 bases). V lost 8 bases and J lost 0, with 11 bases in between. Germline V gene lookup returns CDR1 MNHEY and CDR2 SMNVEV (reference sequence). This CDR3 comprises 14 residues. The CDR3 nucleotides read TGTGCCAGCCGAGGGTTAAGCTCCTACAATGAGCAGTTCTTC. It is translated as CASRGLSSYNEQFF.

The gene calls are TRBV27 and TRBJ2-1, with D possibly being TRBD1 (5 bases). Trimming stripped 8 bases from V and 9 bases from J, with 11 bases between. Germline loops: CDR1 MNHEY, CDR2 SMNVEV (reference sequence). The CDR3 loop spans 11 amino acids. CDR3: CASQGFGEQFF. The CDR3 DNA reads TGTGCCAGCCAGGGTTTTGGTGAGCAGTTCTTC.

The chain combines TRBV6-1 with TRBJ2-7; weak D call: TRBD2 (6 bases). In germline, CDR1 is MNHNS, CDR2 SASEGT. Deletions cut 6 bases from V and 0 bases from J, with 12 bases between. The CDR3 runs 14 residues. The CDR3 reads CASRGEVSSYEQYF. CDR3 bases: TGTGCCAGCAGAGGGGAGGTGAGCTCCTACGAGCAGTACTTC.

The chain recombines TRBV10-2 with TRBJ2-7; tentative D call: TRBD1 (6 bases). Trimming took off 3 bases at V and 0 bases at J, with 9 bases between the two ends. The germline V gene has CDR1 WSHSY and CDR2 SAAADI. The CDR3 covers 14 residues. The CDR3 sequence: CASSDDRSSYEQYF. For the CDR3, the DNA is TGCGCCAGCAGTGACGACAGGAGCTCCTACGAGCAGTACTTC.

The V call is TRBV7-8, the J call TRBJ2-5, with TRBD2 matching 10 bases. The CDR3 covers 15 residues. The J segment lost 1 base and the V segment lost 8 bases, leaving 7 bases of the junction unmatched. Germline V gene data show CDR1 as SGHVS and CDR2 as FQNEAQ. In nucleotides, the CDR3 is TGTGCCAGCGATCTGGGGACTAGCGCCCAAGAGACCCAGTACTTC. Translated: CASDLGTSAQETQYF.

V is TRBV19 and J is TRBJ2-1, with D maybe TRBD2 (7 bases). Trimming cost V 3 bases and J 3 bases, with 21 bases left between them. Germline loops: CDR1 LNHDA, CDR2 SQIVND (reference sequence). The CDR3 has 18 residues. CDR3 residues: CASSIDGGGLAVYNEQFF. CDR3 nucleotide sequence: TGTGCCAGTAGTATTGATGGCGGGGGCCTAGCGGTCTACAATGAGCAGTTCTTC.

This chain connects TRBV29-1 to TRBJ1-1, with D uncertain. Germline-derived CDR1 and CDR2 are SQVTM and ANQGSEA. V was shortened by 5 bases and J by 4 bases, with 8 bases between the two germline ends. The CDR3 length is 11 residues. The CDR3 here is CSVRGSTEAFF. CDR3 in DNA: TGCAGCGTTCGGGGAAGCACTGAAGCTTTCTTT.

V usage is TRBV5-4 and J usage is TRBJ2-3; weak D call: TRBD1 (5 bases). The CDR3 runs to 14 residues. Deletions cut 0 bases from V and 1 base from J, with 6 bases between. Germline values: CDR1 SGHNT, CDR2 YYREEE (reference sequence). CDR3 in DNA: TGTGCCAGCAGCTTGGGCAGGGGCACAGATACGCAGTATTTT. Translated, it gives CASSLGRGTDTQYF.

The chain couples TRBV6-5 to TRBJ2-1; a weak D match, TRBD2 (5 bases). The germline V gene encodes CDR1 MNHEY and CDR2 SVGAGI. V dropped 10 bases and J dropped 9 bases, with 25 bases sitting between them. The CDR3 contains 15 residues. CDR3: CATPGRPWGKGEQFF. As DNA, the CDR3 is TGTGCCACCCCGGGGAGACCCTGGGGTAAAGGTGAGCAGTTCTTC.

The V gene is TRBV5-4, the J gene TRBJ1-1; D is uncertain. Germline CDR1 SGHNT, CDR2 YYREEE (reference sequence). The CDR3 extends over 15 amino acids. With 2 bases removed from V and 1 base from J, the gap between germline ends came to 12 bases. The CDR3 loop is CASSFERVGNTEAFF. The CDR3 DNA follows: TGTGCCAGCAGCTTTGAGCGCGTGGGGAACACTGAAGCTTTCTTT. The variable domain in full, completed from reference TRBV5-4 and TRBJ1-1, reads ETGVTQSPTHLIKTRGQQVTLRCSSQSGHNTVSWYQQALGQGPQFIFQYYREEENGRGNFPPRFSGLQFPNYSSELNVNALELDDSALYLCASSFERVGNTEAFFGQGTRLTVV.